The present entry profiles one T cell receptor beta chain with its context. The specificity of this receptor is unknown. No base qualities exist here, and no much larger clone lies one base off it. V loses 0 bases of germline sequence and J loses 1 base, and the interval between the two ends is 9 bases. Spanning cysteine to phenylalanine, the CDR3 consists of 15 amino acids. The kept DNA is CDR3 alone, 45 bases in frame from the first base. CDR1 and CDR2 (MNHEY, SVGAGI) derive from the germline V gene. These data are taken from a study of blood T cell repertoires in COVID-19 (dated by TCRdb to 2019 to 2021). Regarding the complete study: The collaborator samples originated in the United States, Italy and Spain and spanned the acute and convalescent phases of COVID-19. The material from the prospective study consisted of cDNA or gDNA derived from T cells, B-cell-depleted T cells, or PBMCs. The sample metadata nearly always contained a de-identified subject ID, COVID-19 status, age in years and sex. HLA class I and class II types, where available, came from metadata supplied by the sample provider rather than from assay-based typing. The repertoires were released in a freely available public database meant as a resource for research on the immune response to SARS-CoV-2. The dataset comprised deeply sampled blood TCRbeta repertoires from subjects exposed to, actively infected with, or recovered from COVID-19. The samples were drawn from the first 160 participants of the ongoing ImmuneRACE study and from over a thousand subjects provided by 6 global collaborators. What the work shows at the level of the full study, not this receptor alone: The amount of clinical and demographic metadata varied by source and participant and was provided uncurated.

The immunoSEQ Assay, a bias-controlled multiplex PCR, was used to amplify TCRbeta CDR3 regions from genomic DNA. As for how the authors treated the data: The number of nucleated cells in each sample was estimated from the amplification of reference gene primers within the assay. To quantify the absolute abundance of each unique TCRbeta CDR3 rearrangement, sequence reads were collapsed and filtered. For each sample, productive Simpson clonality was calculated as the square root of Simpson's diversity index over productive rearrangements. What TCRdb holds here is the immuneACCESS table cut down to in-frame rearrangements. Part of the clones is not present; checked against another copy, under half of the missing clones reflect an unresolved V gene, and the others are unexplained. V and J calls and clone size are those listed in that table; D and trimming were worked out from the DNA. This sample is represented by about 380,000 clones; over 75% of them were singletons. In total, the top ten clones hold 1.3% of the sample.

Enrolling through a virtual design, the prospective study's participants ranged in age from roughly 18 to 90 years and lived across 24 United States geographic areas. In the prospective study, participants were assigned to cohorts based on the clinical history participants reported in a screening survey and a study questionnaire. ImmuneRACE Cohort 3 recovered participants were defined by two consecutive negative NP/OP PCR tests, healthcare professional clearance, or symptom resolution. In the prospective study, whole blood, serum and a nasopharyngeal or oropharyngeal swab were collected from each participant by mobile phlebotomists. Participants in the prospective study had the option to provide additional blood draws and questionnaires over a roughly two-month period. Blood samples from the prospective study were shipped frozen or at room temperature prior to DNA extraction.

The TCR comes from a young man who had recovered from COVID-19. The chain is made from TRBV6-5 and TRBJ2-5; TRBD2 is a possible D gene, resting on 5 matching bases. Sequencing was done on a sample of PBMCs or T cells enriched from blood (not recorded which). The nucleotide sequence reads TGTGCCAGCAGTTACTCCCGGGGTATCCAAGAGACCCAGTACTTC. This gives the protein CASSYSRGIQETQYF.